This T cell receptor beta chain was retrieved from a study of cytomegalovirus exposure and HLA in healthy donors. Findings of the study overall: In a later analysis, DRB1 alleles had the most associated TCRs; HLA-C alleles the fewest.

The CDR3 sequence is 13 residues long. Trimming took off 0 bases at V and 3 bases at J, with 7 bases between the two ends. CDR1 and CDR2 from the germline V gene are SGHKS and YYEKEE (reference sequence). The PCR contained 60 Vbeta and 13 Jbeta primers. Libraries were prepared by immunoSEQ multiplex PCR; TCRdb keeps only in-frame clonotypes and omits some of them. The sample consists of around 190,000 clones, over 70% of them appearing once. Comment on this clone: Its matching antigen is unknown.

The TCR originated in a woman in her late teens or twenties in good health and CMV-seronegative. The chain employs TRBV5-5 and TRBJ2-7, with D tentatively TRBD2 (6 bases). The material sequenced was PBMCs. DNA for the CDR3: TGTGCCAGCAGCTTGGACGGGGGCTACGAGCAGTACTTC. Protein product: CASSLDGGYEQYF.